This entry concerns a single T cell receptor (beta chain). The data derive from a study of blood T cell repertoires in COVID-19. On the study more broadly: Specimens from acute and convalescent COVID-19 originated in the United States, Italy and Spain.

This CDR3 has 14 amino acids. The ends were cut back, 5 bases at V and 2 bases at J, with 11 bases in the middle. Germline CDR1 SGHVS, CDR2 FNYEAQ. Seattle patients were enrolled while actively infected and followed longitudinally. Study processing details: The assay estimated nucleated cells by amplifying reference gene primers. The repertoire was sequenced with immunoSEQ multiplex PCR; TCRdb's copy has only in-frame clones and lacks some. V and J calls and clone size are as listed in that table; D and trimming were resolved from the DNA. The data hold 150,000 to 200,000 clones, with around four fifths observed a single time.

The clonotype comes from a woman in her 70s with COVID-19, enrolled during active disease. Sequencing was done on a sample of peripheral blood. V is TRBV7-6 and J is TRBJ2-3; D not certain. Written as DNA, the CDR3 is TGTGCCAGCAGCCCTTATATTAACACAGATACGCAGTATTTT. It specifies CASSPYINTDTQYF.